The T cell receptor (beta chain) described here comes from a study of beta chain features in type 1 diabetes. Expressed TCRB transcripts were sequenced after all isolated RNA was converted to cDNA. Each sample of naive, central memory or regulatory T cells had, on average, about 3.6 million reads. The protocol was immunoSEQ multiplex PCR, while the TCRdb copy is restricted to in-frame clones and leaves out a portion. The data hold fewer than 200,000 clones, with 13% observed a single time. The length of the CDR3 is 15 residues. V trimming: 7 bases; J trimming: 0 bases; junction bases outside the gene matches: 7. Germline V gene lookup returns CDR1 MDHEN and CDR2 SYDVKM. This clone was seen just once.

This TCR was sampled from a woman aged 18-29 years in good health. The chain joins TRBV28 to TRBJ2-7, with 9 bases fitting TRBD2. Sequencing was performed on central memory CD4+ T cells from blood. In nucleotides, the CDR3 is TGTGCCAGCATCCCCAGGGGACTAGCCTCCTACGAGCAGTACTTC. Amino acids: CASIPRGLASYEQYF.